Shown below are 3 T cell receptor beta chains from a single sample sequenced in a study of shared clonotypes between healthy human individuals (dated by TCRdb to between 2020 and 2021). The library came from the immunoSEQ multiplex PCR assay. This immuneACCESS table, as held by TCRdb, lists in-frame sequences with V and J called but not all clones. Of the missing ones, under half trace to an unresolved V gene in checked studies; the others have no known cause. In this sample the table shows 450,000 to 550,000 clones, around 74% of which occur a single time. The top ten clonotypes cover 10% to 15% of the sample. Sequenced input: PBMCs. The receptor set was obtained from a woman in her thirties or forties in good health. Some clones in this sample may be carry-over from other donors' samples.

CDR3 coding DNA: TGCGCCAGCAGCCAAGTGCCAGCGGGATTGGGGTACAATGAGCAGTTCTTC. Protein product: CASSQVPAGLGYNEQFF. J is TRBJ2-1 and V is TRBV4-1; 7 nucleotides agree with TRBD2. With 1 base clipped from V and 4 bases from J, the junction kept 10 bases outside the gene matches. Germline assignment: CDR1 MGHRA and CDR2 YSYEKL. CDR3 size: 17 residues.

Worth noting for this clone: Different DNA sequences within this sample yield the same CDR3. The genes are TRBV5-1 and TRBJ1-6; D gene unclear. Between the trimmed V and J ends, which lost 0 bases and 0 bases, there was a span of 7 bases. Germline V lookup: CDR1 SGHRS, CDR2 YFSETQ. The CDR3 runs to 16 residues. The CDR3 here is CASSLEGSSYNSPLHF. The CDR3 DNA reads TGCGCCAGCAGCTTGGAAGGGAGCTCCTATAATTCACCCCTCCACTTT.

V and J are TRBV9 and TRBJ2-3; 10 positions match TRBD2. The CDR3 contains 16 residues. Per germline, CDR1 SGDLS and CDR2 YYNGEE. J lost 0 bases, V lost 3 bases, and 4 bases had no gene match. The CDR3 bases are TGTGCCAGCAGCGCTTCGACTAGCGGGAGCACAGATACGCAGTATTTT. Amino acid sequence: CASSASTSGSTDTQYF.